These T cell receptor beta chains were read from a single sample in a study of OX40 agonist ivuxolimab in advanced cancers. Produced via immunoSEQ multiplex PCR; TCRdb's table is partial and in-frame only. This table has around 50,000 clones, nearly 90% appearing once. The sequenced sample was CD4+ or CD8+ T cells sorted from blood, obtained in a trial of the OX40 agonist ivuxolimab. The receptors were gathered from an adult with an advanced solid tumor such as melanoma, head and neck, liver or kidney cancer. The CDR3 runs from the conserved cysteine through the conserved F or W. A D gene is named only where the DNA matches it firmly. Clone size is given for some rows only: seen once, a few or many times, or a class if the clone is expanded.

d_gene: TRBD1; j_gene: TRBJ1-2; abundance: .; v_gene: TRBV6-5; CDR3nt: TGTGCCAGCAGACTTGGACAGGCGATTAACTATGGCTACACCTTC; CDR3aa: CASRLGQAINYGYTF
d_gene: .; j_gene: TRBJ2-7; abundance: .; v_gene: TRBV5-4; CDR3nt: TGTGCCAGCAGCTCACCGGGACTTACCTCCTACGAGCAGTACTTC; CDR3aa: CASSSPGLTSYEQYF
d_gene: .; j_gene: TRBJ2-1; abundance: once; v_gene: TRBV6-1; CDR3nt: TGTGCCAGCAGTCTAGCAAACTACAATGAGCAGTTCTTC; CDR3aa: CASSLANYNEQFF
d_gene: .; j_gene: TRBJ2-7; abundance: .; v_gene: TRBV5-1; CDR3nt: TGCGCCAGCAGCGGGGGGTACGAGCAGTACTTC; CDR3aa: CASSGGYEQYF
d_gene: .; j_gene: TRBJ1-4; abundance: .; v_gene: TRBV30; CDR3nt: TGTGCCTGGAGTAGCCGGGGGGGGAATGAAAAACTGTTTTTT; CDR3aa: CAWSSRGGNEKLFF
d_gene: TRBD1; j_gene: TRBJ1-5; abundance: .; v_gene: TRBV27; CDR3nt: TGTGCCAGCAGTTTTACGGAGGGGGCCCAGCCCCAGCATTTT; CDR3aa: CASSFTEGAQPQHF
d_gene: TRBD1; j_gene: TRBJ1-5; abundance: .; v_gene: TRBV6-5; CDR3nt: TGTGCCAGCAGAGGAGGGGGCGAGTTACAGCCCCAGCATTTT; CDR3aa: CASRGGGELQPQHF
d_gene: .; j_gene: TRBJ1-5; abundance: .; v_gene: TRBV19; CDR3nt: TGTGCCAGTGGCGAGAGAAGGGATCAGCCCCAGCATTTT; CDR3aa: CASGERRDQPQHF
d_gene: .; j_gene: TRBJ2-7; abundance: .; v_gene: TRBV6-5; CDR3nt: TGTGCCAGCATGGGCGACTACGAGCAGTACTTC; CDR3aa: CASMGDYEQYF
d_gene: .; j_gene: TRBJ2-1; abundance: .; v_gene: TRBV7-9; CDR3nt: TGTGCCAGCAGCTCCGGGGATGAGCAGTTCTTC; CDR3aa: CASSSGDEQFF
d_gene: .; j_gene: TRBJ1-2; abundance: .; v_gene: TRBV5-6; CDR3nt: TGTGCCAGCCGACCACTCCTGTGGACAGCTAACTATGGCTACACCTTC; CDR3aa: CASRPLLWTANYGYTF
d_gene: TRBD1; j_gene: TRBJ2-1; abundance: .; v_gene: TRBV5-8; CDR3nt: TGTGCCAGCAGCTTGTTCAGGGGGCCCCTCAATGAGCAGTTCTTC; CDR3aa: CASSLFRGPLNEQFF
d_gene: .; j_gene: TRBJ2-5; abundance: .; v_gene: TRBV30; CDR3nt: TGTGCCTGGGAGGAGGGGCAAGAGACCCAGTACTTC; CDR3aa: CAWEEGQETQYF
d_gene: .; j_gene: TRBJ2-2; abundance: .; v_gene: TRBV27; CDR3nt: TGTGCCAGCAGTTTATACAGACCCACCGGGGAGCTGTTTTTT; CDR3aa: CASSLYRPTGELFF